This T cell receptor beta chain was captured in a study of T cell responses to AZD1222 COVID-19 vaccine. Findings and limits, study-wide: Following two doses of AZD1222, Spike-specific TCR breadth and depth rose.

As regards this clone: Its antigen is unknown.

From germline, CDR1 is MNHEY and CDR2 SVGEGT. CDR3 size: 17 residues. Trimming took off 1 base at V and 4 bases at J, with 17 bases between the two ends. The table came from immunoSEQ multiplex PCR; TCRdb's copy has only in-frame clones and leaves some out. The table records 130,000 or so clones, over 90% of them present only once. The input for sequencing was peripheral blood, taken on day 0 of AZD1222 vaccination. This TCR was sampled from an adult in good health. The chain combines TRBV6-2 or TRBV6-3 with TRBJ1-5; D call uncertain. CDR3: CASSYFSIVVGNQPQHF. In nucleotides, the CDR3 is TGTGCCAGCAGTTACTTTTCTATAGTAGTGGGGAATCAGCCCCAGCATTTT.